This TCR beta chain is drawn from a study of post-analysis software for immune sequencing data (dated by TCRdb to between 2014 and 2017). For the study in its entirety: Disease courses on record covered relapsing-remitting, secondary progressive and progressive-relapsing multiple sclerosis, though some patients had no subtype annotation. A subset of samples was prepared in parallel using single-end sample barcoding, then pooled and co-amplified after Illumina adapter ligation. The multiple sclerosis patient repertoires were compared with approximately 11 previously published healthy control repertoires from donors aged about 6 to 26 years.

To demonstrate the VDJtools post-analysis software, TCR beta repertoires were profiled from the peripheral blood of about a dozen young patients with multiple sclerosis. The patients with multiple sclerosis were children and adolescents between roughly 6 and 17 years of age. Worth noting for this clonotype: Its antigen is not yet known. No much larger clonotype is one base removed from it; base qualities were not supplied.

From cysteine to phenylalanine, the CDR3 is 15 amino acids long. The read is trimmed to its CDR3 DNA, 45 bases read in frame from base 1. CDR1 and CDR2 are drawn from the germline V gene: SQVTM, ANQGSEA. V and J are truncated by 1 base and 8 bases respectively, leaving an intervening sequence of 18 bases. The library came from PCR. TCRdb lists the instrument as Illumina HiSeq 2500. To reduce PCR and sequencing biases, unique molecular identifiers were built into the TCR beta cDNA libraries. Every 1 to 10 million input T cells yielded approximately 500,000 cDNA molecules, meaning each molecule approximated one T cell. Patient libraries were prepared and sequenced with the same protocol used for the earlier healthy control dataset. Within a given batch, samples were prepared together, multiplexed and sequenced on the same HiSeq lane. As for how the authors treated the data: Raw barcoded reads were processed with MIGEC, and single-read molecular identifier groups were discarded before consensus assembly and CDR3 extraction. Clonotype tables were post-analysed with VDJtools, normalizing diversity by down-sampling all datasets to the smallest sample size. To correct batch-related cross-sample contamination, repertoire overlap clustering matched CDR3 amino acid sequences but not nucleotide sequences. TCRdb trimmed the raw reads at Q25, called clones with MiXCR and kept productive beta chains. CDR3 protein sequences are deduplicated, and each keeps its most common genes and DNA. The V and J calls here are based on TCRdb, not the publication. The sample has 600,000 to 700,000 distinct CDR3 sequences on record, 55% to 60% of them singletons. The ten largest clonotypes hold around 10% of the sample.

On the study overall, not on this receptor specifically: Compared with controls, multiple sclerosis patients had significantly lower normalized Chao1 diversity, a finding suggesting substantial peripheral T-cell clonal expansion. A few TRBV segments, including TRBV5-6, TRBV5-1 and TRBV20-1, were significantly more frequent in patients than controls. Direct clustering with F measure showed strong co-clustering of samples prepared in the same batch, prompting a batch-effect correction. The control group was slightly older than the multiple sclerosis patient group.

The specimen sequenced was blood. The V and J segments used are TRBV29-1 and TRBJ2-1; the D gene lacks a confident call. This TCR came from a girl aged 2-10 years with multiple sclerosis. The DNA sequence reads TGCAGCGTTGAAGGGGTTGCACCCCTAGGAGATGAGCAGTTCTTC. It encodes CSVEGVAPLGDEQFF.